These T cell receptor beta chains were read from a single sample in a study of monozygotic twins with inflammatory bowel disease. TCRdb reprocessed the 5' RACE reads; each CDR3 protein has one entry and no DNA is given. This sample contains approximately 120,000 distinct CDR3 sequences. Source material: blood. The receptors here all came from a human donor with ulcerative colitis or Crohn's disease, or a healthy co-twin of an affected twin (not recorded which). CDR3s include the opening cysteine and the closing phenylalanine or tryptophan.

j_call | v_call | cdr3_length | cdr3_aa
TRBJ2-5 | TRBV20-1 | 14 | CSAVRDRAQETQYF
TRBJ2-3 | TRBV7-9 | 14 | CASSSDPSTDTQYF
TRBJ2-7 | TRBV4-1 | 15 | CASSQDPGGSYEQYF
TRBJ1-5 | TRBV7-9 | 14 | CASRAGDGNQPQHF
TRBJ2-7 | TRBV27 | 14 | CASSPGLADHEQYF
TRBJ2-7 | TRBV10-3 | 18 | CAISESGGRGTGGVEQYF
TRBJ1-1 | TRBV2 | 14 | CASSDGQMNTEAFF
TRBJ2-7 | TRBV7-9 | 13 | CASSQDYSYEQYF
TRBJ2-5 | TRBV5-4 | 16 | CASSLERQGLKETQYF
TRBJ2-1 | TRBV24-1 | 16 | CATSDSLGGSYNEQFF
TRBJ1-1 | TRBV6-1 | 15 | CASSLSGRSYTEAFF
TRBJ1-6 | TRBV12-3/TRBV12-4 | 15 | CASRLESGGNSPLHF
TRBJ1-1 | TRBV7-8 | 15 | CASSPRQDLNTEAFF
TRBJ1-4 | TRBV28 | 17 | CASSSTRGTSTNEKLFF
TRBJ1-4 | TRBV29-1 | 14 | CSVRGDAPGEKLFF
TRBJ2-2 | TRBV18 | 17 | CASSPPGRERRTGELFF
TRBJ2-3 | TRBV7-9 | 15 | CASSLGGLESDTQYF
TRBJ2-5 | TRBV2 | 14 | CASRLATGGETQYF
TRBJ2-1 | TRBV28 | 13 | CASSWQGVHEQFF
TRBJ1-2 | TRBV12-3/TRBV12-4 | 13 | CASRTDRDYGYTF
TRBJ2-2 | TRBV3-1 | 16 | CASSPGTGGNTGELFF
TRBJ1-1 | TRBV5-1 | 15 | CASSLAQRVSTEAFF
TRBJ2-3 | TRBV29-1 | 15 | CSVEARDRDPDTQYF
TRBJ1-1 | TRBV6-6 | 11 | CASSYQLEAFF
TRBJ2-3 | TRBV5-6 | 16 | CASARLAGGSTDTQYF
TRBJ1-5 | TRBV23-1 | 17 | CASSQSPQTGSAQPQHF
TRBJ1-6 | TRBV7-9 | 14 | CASSGTGSNSPLHF
TRBJ2-1 | TRBV12-3/TRBV12-4 | 15 | CASSNDRGAMGEQFF
TRBJ1-5 | TRBV5-1 | 15 | CASLGLLNSNQPQHF
TRBJ2-1 | TRBV7-2 | 14 | CASSLMRTINEQFF
TRBJ2-2 | TRBV20-1 | 14 | CSAPEAGNTGELFF
TRBJ2-1 | TRBV28 | 19 | CASRTVRTGALGSYNEQFF
TRBJ2-6 | TRBV11-2 | 16 | CASSTGKHSGANVLTF
TRBJ2-3 | TRBV5-1 | 17 | CASSYWTSGSPTDTQYF
TRBJ1-2 | TRBV7-9 | 13 | CASSLEGNYGYTF
TRBJ2-7 | TRBV7-2 | 16 | CASSLGGTGGLYEQYF
TRBJ2-7 | TRBV7-8 | 17 | CASSIQVGGRANYEQYF
TRBJ1-1 | TRBV7-2 | 15 | CASSLVGQGDTEAFF
TRBJ2-1 | TRBV7-9 | 17 | CASSLDAGGTPYNEQFF
TRBJ1-5 | TRBV27 | 16 | CASRSLWGGGGQPQHF
TRBJ2-5 | TRBV18 | 16 | CASSPIYAAGGETQYF